This T cell receptor beta chain was sequenced in a study of OX40 agonist ivuxolimab in advanced cancers. About the full investigation: The costimulatory receptor OX40 (CD134) was targeted by ivuxolimab, a fully human IgG2 agonistic monoclonal antibody. Peripheral TCRbeta sequencing was intended to test whether TCR sequence diversity was altered and clonal T-cell expansion was caused by ivuxolimab. In the dose-escalation cohort, around four fifths of patients were male, and the mean age was roughly 60 years with a range of about 20 to 80. Of the approximately 53 patients in dose escalation, some 20 had hepatocellular carcinoma, about 15 had melanoma, 9 had renal cell carcinoma and 9 had head and neck cancer. The paper reports the monotherapy dose-escalation portion (N of about 50 patients) of the phase I ivuxolimab trial. Prior anti-PD-1, anti-PD-L1 or anti-CTLA-4 therapy was permitted, and checkpoint inhibitors had been received by about 44% of dose-escalation patients. Intravenous ivuxolimab was administered to patients every 2 weeks at six dose levels: 0.01, 0.1, 0.3, 1.5, 3 and 10 mg/kg. Three dose-escalation patients achieved partial responses, one with hepatocellular carcinoma and two with cutaneous melanoma. General findings and caveats noted by the study authors: Antigen specificity was not determined for the clonally expanded peripheral T cells. At doses of 0.1 to 3.0 mg/kg, clonal expansion of both CD4+ and CD8+ T cells in blood was seen between baseline and week 6. Low levels of normalized T-cell clonal expansion were also shown by some nonresponding patients. In partial responders in the 0.1-3.0 mg/kg groups, normalized peripheral clonal expansion was found to be among the lowest, especially among CD8+ T cells. On average, CD8+ T cells showed more expanded clones than CD4+ T cells after ivuxolimab.

Patients with a history of autoimmune disease or receiving systemic immunosuppression were excluded from the trial. Peripheral blood for TCR sequencing was collected from all dose cohorts at baseline, on cycle 4 day 1, and on cycle 7 day 1. Samples were obtained from an open-label, multicenter, first-in-human phase I dose-escalation trial of ivuxolimab. Adults with locally advanced or metastatic melanoma, renal cell, hepatocellular, or head and neck squamous cell carcinoma were enrolled in the trial. Before TCR sequencing, CD4+ T cells and CD8+ T cells were sorted from peripheral blood as separate populations. In regard to this clone: Its antigen remains unidentified. No base quality values were provided; no much bigger clone lies one nucleotide off.

Genomic DNA was extracted from sorted cells for sequencing of the TCRbeta CDR3 region. The immunoSEQ Assay was used for sequencing of TCRbeta CDR3 regions. The source is immuneACCESS, and TCRdb retained only in-frame sequences with V and J called. Part of the clones is not carried over; for the studies checked, unresolved V genes explain less than half of this, and the remainder is unexplained. The sample data list 57,000 or so clones, and roughly 89% of these were observed just once. The ten largest clones take up 4.6% of the sample. This sequence was found in an adult with an advanced solid tumor such as melanoma, head and neck, liver or kidney cancer. The source material was CD4+ or CD8+ T cells sorted from blood, sampled in a trial of the OX40 agonist ivuxolimab.

The DNA is as follows: TGTGCCAGCACCGGACAGTTTGAAAAACTGTTTTTT. Translated, this is CASTGQFEKLFF. The sequence is built from TRBV7-9 and TRBJ1-4; perhaps TRBD1 is the D gene, with 6 bases matching. The CDR3, from cysteine to phenylalanine, totals 12 residues. Only the CDR3 portion is preserved as DNA: 36 bases, with reading frame beginning at the first base. V loses 7 bases of germline sequence and J loses 7 bases, and the interval between the two ends is 10 bases. The germline V gene encodes CDR1 SEHNR and CDR2 FQNEAQ (reference sequence).